This T cell receptor beta chain appears in the sequencing data of a study of beta chain features in type 1 diabetes. Study-level results: There was a moderate but significant shortening of TCRB CDR3s in all four CD4+ subsets of Type 1 diabetes patients.

This CDR3 contains 13 residues. The germline CDR1 and CDR2 sequences are SGHTA and FQGTGA. About this clone itself: Its specificity is unknown. Relative to the germline gene, one junction end is altered; a read error may explain this.

The study reverse transcribed the entire isolated RNA, so it sequenced expressed TCRB transcripts. Profiled with immunoSEQ multiplex PCR; TCRdb holds only in-frame clones, not every one. The table has 300,000 or so clones, around an eighth seen once. The sequence was obtained from a man in his thirties or forties with type 1 diabetes. The material sequenced was naive CD4+ T cells from blood. This chain connects TRBV7-3 to TRBJ2-5; D ambiguous. In DNA, the CDR3 is TGTGCCAGCAGCTTAAACAGACAAGAGATCCAGTACTTC. Its translation: CASSLNRQEIQYF.